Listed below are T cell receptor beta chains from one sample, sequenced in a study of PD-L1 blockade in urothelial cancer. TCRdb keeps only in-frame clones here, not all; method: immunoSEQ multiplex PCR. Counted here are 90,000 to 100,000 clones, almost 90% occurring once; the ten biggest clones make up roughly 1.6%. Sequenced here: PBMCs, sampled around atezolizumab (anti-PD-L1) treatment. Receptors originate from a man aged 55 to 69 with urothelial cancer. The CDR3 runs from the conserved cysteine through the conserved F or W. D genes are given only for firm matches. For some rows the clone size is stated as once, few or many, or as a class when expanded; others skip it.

cdr3_nt: TGCGCCAGCAGCCGAACCGTAGGTCGAGGAAAAGAGACCCAGTACTTC
cdr3_aa: CASSRTVGRGKETQYF
j_call: TRBJ2-5
clone_size: .
v_call: TRBV5-1
d_call: .

cdr3_nt: TGTGCCAGCAGGTCGAGGGTGAATACGCAGTATTTT
cdr3_aa: CASRSRVNTQYF
j_call: TRBJ2-3
clone_size: .
v_call: TRBV6-1
d_call: .

cdr3_nt: TGTGCCAGCTCAGCTCAGGGACAGGGGGCTGATGGCTATGGCTACACCTTC
cdr3_aa: CASSAQGQGADGYGYTF
j_call: TRBJ1-2
clone_size: .
v_call: TRBV18
d_call: TRBD1

cdr3_nt: TGTGCCAGCAGTGAAGTTAGTAACACTGAAGCTTTCTTT
cdr3_aa: CASSEVSNTEAFF
j_call: TRBJ1-1
clone_size: .
v_call: TRBV6-1
d_call: .

cdr3_nt: TGCGCCAGCAGCTTGCAGGTTCAAGAGACCCAGTACTTC
cdr3_aa: CASSLQVQETQYF
j_call: TRBJ2-5
clone_size: .
v_call: TRBV5-1
d_call: .

cdr3_nt: TGTGCCAGCCGCTTAGCGGGAGGGAACACCGGGGAGCTGTTTTTT
cdr3_aa: CASRLAGGNTGELFF
j_call: TRBJ2-2
clone_size: once
v_call: TRBV28
d_call: TRBD2

cdr3_nt: TGTGCCAGCAGCAATCCGCGAGCATCCAATGAGCAGTTCTTC
cdr3_aa: CASSNPRASNEQFF
j_call: TRBJ2-1
clone_size: .
v_call: TRBV5-4
d_call: .

cdr3_nt: TGTGCCAGCAGCCGGACAGGGGGGGGAAACACTGAAGCTTTCTTT
cdr3_aa: CASSRTGGGNTEAFF
j_call: TRBJ1-1
clone_size: .
v_call: TRBV7-3
d_call: TRBD1

cdr3_nt: TGTGCCACCCGACTAGCGGGAGGGAAATACGAGCAGTACTTC
cdr3_aa: CATRLAGGKYEQYF
j_call: TRBJ2-7
clone_size: .
v_call: TRBV28
d_call: TRBD2

cdr3_nt: TGCGCCAGCAGCCCCGGACTAGCGGGAGGGAGGTCGACCTACAATGAGCAGTTCTTC
cdr3_aa: CASSPGLAGGRSTYNEQFF
j_call: TRBJ2-1
clone_size: .
v_call: TRBV10-2
d_call: TRBD2

cdr3_nt: TGTGCCAGCAGCAAAGAGGGACAGGGTACGGCCTACGAGCAGTACTTC
cdr3_aa: CASSKEGQGTAYEQYF
j_call: TRBJ2-7
clone_size: .
v_call: TRBV21-1
d_call: .

cdr3_nt: TGTGCCAGTAGTGTGCGACTAGCGGGCCAAGAGACCCAGTACTTC
cdr3_aa: CASSVRLAGQETQYF
j_call: TRBJ2-5
clone_size: .
v_call: TRBV19
d_call: TRBD2

cdr3_nt: TGTGCCAGCAGTTACCCCCAGGGGATAAGGTACTTC
cdr3_aa: CASSYPQGIRYF
j_call: TRBJ2-7
clone_size: .
v_call: TRBV6-5
d_call: .